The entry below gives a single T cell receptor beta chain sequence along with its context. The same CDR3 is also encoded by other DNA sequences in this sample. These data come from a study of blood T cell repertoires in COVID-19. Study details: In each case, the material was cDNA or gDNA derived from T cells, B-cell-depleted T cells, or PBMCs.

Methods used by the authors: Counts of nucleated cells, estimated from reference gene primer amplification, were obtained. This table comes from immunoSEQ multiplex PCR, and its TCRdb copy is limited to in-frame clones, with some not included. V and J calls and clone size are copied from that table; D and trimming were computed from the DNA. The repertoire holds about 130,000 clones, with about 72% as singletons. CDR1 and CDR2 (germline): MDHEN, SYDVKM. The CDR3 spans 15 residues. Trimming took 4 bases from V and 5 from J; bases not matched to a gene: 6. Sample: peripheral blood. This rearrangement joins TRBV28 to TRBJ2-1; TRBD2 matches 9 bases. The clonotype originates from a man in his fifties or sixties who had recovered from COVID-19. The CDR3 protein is CASSSLAGVDNEQFF. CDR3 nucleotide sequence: TGTGCCAGCAGTTCCTTAGCGGGGGTCGACAATGAGCAGTTCTTC.